These 24 T cell receptor beta chains were sequenced from one sample in a study of blood T cell repertoires in COVID-19. Sequencing used immunoSEQ multiplex PCR; TCRdb keeps in-frame clones, though not all of them. The sample includes about 190,000 clones, 84% of them seen just once. The specimen sequenced was PBMCs or T cells enriched from blood (not recorded which). Source of these receptors: a woman between 25 and 40 years old who had been exposed to COVID-19.

This clone was recorded only once. This sequence joins TRBV5-4 and TRBJ2-1, with TRBD1 identical over 8 bases. J gave up 0 bases and V 0 bases, and 2 bases lay outside the gene matches. The CDR3 covers 16 residues. Germline V gene sequence: CDR1 SGHNT, CDR2 YYREEE (reference sequence). This CDR3 is CASSLGDRSSYNEQFF. In nucleotides, the CDR3 is TGTGCCAGCAGCTTGGGGGACAGGAGCTCCTACAATGAGCAGTTCTTC. The variable domain in full, completed from reference TRBV5-4 and TRBJ2-1, reads ETGVTQSPTHLIKTRGQQVTLRCSSQSGHNTVSWYQQALGQGPQFIFQYYREEENGRGNFPPRFSGLQFPNYSSELNVNALELDDSALYLCASSLGDRSSYNEQFFGPGTRLTVL.

This chain links TRBV5-5 with TRBJ1-2, with D possibly matching TRBD1 (6 bases). CDR1 and CDR2 (germline): SGHKS, YYEKEE (reference sequence). The CDR3 runs to 15 residues. Trimming took off 5 bases at V and 8 bases at J, with 22 bases between the two ends. The CDR3, as DNA: TGTGCCAGCAGTAAAGGTGGGGGCCCCGTCCGAGGCTACACCTTC. Translated: CASSKGGGPVRGYTF. Variable domain in full (rest from reference TRBV5-5 and TRBJ1-2): DAGVTQSPTHLIKTRGQQVTLRCSPISGHKSVSWYQQVLGQGPQFIFQYYEKEERGRGNFPDRFSARQFPNYSSELNVNALLLGDSALYLCASSKGGGPVRGYTFGSGTRLTVV.

This clone was seen a few times. J is TRBJ1-2 and V is TRBV7-2; D remains ambiguous. The V end lost 1 base, the J end lost 4 bases, and 7 bases lay between the germline ends. The germline CDR1 and CDR2 sequences are SGHTA and FQGNSA. CDR3 length: 13 amino acids. DNA of the CDR3: TGTGCCAGCAGCTTAGGACTGGTCTATGGCTACACCTTC. Translation gives CASSLGLVYGYTF.

V is TRBV18 and J is TRBJ1-2; D might be TRBD1 (6 bases). From germline, CDR1 is KGHSH and CDR2 LQKENI. V was pared by 5 bases and J by 2 bases, with 9 bases between. CDR3 length: 13 amino acids. The CDR3: CASSADRNYGYTF. The CDR3, as DNA: TGTGCCAGCTCAGCCGACAGGAACTATGGCTACACCTTC.

V is TRBV30 and J is TRBJ1-2; D perhaps matches TRBD1 (6 bases). Germline assignment: CDR1 GTSNPN and CDR2 SVGIG (reference sequence). The CDR3 has 15 residues. With 0 bases removed from V and 7 bases from J, the gap between germline ends came to 18 bases. The CDR3 region has the DNA TGTGCCTGGAGTGTACAGGGAGTGTATTTTGGTGGCTACACCTTC. This codes for CAWSVQGVYFGGYTF.

The chain recombines TRBV25-1 with TRBJ2-7; TRBD1 aligns across 10 bases. CDR3 length equals 14 residues. Germline V lookup: CDR1 MGHDK, CDR2 SYGVNS. J lost 2 bases, V lost 4 bases, and 2 bases had no gene match. The CDR3 DNA sequence: TGTGCCAGCAGTGGGACAGGGGGACCCTACGAGCAGTACTTC. Protein product: CASSGTGGPYEQYF.

J is TRBJ1-6 and V is TRBV11-2; TRBD1 matches 10 bases. Germline lookup yields CDR1 SGHAT and CDR2 FQNNGV. Trimming removed 7 bases from V and 6 bases from J; junction bases left unmatched: 6. CDR3 length: 15 residues. In nucleotides, the CDR3 is TGTGCCAGCAAGGAGGACAGGGGGTTTAATTCACCCCTCCACTTT. It specifies CASKEDRGFNSPLHF.

This chain joins TRBV25-1 and TRBJ1-2, with TRBD1 matching 7 bases. The V gene end was trimmed by 6 bases and the J gene end by 3 bases; junction bases not matched to a gene: 7. Germline-derived CDR1 and CDR2 are MGHDK and SYGVNS. The length of the CDR3 is 14 residues. The DNA of the CDR3 is TGTGCCAGCAGCCGAGGGGGCGCCGACTATGGCTACACCTTC. Its translation is CASSRGGADYGYTF.

The chain employs TRBV19 and TRBJ2-2, with 8 bases aligning to TRBD2. V gave up 3 bases and J gave up 4 bases; unmatched junction bases: 4. The CDR3 extends over 15 amino acids. Germline lookup yields CDR1 LNHDA and CDR2 SQIVND (reference sequence). DNA of the CDR3: TGTGCCAGTAGTATTACGGGGGGGGTCACCGGGGAGCTGTTTTTT. Protein: CASSITGGVTGELFF.

This chain links TRBV6-5 with TRBJ1-4, with TRBD1 identical over 7 bases. This CDR3 is built from 15 residues. The ends lost 1 base at V and 8 bases at J; junction bases unmatched: 7. Germline CDR1 reads MNHEY; CDR2 reads SVGAGI. The CDR3 DNA reads as TGTGCCAGCAGTTACTTGGGCAGGGGGTACGAAAAACTGTTTTTT. Protein: CASSYLGRGYEKLFF.

V is TRBV6-9 and J is TRBJ2-4; unclear D gene. Per germline, CDR1 MNHGY and CDR2 SVAAGI. The CDR3 is 14 residues long. V was pared by 9 bases and J by 2 bases, with 14 bases between. The CDR3: CARAKSLTKNIQYF. DNA of the CDR3: TGTGCCAGAGCGAAGTCCTTAACCAAAAACATTCAGTACTTC.

Notes on this clone: A much larger clone lies one base from this, so it may be a read error. The chain carries TRBV7-3 and TRBJ1-1; 8 bases map to TRBD1. The V gene's germline CDR1 is SGHTA and CDR2 FQGTGA. The CDR3 spans 12 residues. Trimming at V came to 4 bases and at J to 13 bases, leaving 8 bases not matched to a gene. The CDR3 spells CASSSGTGRVFF. CDR3 sequence (DNA): TGTGCCAGCAGCTCAGGGACAGGCAGGGTTTTCTTT.

V and J are TRBV5-8 and TRBJ1-6; a weak D match, TRBD1 (5 bases). The length of the CDR3 is 16 residues. The V end lost 0 bases, the J end lost 5 bases, and 12 bases lay between the germline ends. Germline-derived CDR1 and CDR2 are SGHTS and YDEGEE. This CDR3 reads CASSLDGTFHNSPLHF. CDR3 sequence (DNA): TGTGCCAGCAGCTTGGATGGGACTTTTCATAATTCACCCCTCCACTTT.

This clone came up a few times. V gene TRBV2 combines with J gene TRBJ1-2; TRBD1 matches at 8 bases. V shed 5 bases and J 4 bases; nucleotides not matched to a gene: 9. The length of the CDR3 is 15 residues. The germline V gene has CDR1 SNHLY and CDR2 FYNNEI. The CDR3 nucleotides read TGTGCCAGCAGTCAGACAGGGGTCTCAAGCTATGGCTACACCTTC. Translated: CASSQTGVSSYGYTF.

The chain uses TRBV6-5 and TRBJ2-5, with TRBD1 as a possible D gene (5 bases). The V gene lost 3 bases and the J gene lost 4 bases, with 9 bases spanning the gap. This CDR3 has 13 amino acids. The V gene's germline CDR1 is MNHEY and CDR2 SVGAGI. The CDR3 spells CASSYFQGETQYF. As DNA, the CDR3 is TGTGCCAGCAGTTATTTCCAGGGAGAGACCCAGTACTTC.

In this sample, this clone turned up a few times. The rearrangement joins TRBV2 to TRBJ1-1; D is perhaps TRBD1 (5 bases). Germline V gene sequence: CDR1 SNHLY, CDR2 FYNNEI. CDR3 length: 13 amino acids. Trimming pared 10 bases from V and 2 bases from J, leaving 14 bases between. The CDR3 DNA sequence: TGTGCCACCCTCGACAGCCTCAACACTGAAGCTTTCTTT. This translates into CATLDSLNTEAFF.

The chain uses TRBV10-3 and TRBJ2-6; D possibly corresponds to TRBD1 (6 bases). This CDR3 is built from 15 residues. Looked up from germline, CDR1 is ENHRY and CDR2 is SYGVKD. Trimming took 5 bases from V and 1 from J, leaving 9 bases between them. The CDR3 DNA reads as TGTGCCATCAGTCTACAGGGATCTGGGGCCAACGTCCTGACTTTC. Translating gives CAISLQGSGANVLTF.

The rearrangement uses TRBV28 and TRBJ2-7; unclear D gene. The V gene lost 3 bases and the J gene lost 2 bases, with 5 bases spanning the gap. The CDR3 covers 12 residues. Germline CDR1 is MDHEN and CDR2 is SYDVKM. The CDR3 here is CASSFPAYEQYF. CDR3 bases: TGTGCCAGCAGTTTCCCCGCCTACGAGCAGTACTTC.

V and J are TRBV19 and TRBJ2-2; 10 nucleotides agree with TRBD1. CDR1 is LNHDA, CDR2 SQIVND, per germline (reference sequence). Losses at the gene ends were 5 bases for V and 5 bases for J; bases not matched to a gene: 8. CDR3 length: 16 amino acids. The CDR3 coding sequence is TGTGCCAGTAGTCCTCCTCCGGGACAGGGGACCGGGGAGCTGTTTTTT. As protein: CASSPPPGQGTGELFF. Full variable domain (rest looked up from reference TRBV19 and TRBJ2-2): DGGITQSPKYLFRKEGQNVTLSCEQNLNHDAMYWYRQDPGQGLRLIYYSQIVNDFQKGDIAEGYSVSREKKESFPLTVTSAQKNPTAFYLCASSPPPGQGTGELFFGEGSRLTVL.

This clone was counted between two and nine times. V is TRBV5-6 and J is TRBJ1-3; 8 bases agree with TRBD1. CDR1 SGHDT and CDR2 YYEEEE come from the germline V gene. The CDR3 spans 15 residues. V was clipped by 3 bases and J by 3 bases; unmatched bases: 5. CDR3 sequence reads: CASSYTGGSGNTIYF. Here the CDR3 DNA reads TGTGCCAGCAGCTACACAGGGGGAAGTGGAAACACCATATATTTT.

The CDR3 coding sequence is TGTGCCAGCAGCCAAGAAGCGGTCACTCGCTATGGCTACACCTTC. Translation: CASSQEAVTRYGYTF. The chain is built from TRBV3-1 (or the pseudogene TRBV3-2) and TRBJ1-2; unclear D gene. This CDR3 contains 15 residues. Germline V gene sequence: CDR1 LGHDT, CDR2 YNNKEL (reference sequence). Trimming took off 0 bases at V and 4 bases at J, with 12 bases between the two ends.

This clone came up a few times. This chain links TRBV5-4 with TRBJ2-7, with D unresolved. This CDR3 contains 12 residues. The V and J ends lost 3 bases and 1 base respectively, with 5 bases between them. The germline V gene has CDR1 SGHNT and CDR2 YYREEE (reference sequence). The CDR3 DNA is TGTGCCAGCAGCTACAATTCCTACGAGCAGTACTTC. As protein: CASSYNSYEQYF.

V usage is TRBV7-9 and J usage is TRBJ2-7, with 9 bases that match TRBD1. After removal of 7 bases from V and 9 bases from J, the junction contained 16 bases not matched to a gene. The CDR3 is 15 amino acids. From germline, CDR1 is SEHNR and CDR2 FQNEAQ (reference sequence). The CDR3 reads CASTKSPGQGLGQYF. CDR3 DNA sequence: TGTGCCAGCACCAAATCCCCGGGACAGGGATTAGGGCAGTACTTC.

The V call is TRBV3-1 (or the pseudogene TRBV3-2), the J call TRBJ2-2, with D perhaps matching TRBD2 (5 bases). Germline V gene sequence: CDR1 LGHDT, CDR2 YNNKEL (reference sequence). V lost 0 bases, J lost 5 bases, and 10 bases lay in between. CDR3 length: 15 amino acids. The CDR3, as DNA: TGTGCCAGCAGCCAAGATATAGCGCCGACCGGGGAGCTGTTTTTT. This translates into CASSQDIAPTGELFF.